This T cell receptor (beta chain) was sequenced during a study of early stage breast cancer tumors. Study-wide context: ER+/PR+/HER2- status applied to about 80% of the 16 invasive breast tumors.

The CDR3 is 13 amino acids. Germline CDR1 reads LNHDA; CDR2 reads SQIVND (reference sequence). Unmatched junction bases numbered 3, after V lost 6 bases and J lost 5 bases. This clone was seen only once. Roughly 20-50 mg of tissue was diced for each tumor. The assay was immunoSEQ multiplex PCR, and TCRdb's table has in-frame clones only and misses some. The profile covers about 9,000 clones, with approximately 70% appearing a single time and around 7% taken by the ten largest. Sequenced: breast tumor tissue. This chain uses TRBV19 with TRBJ2-1, with 8 bases that match TRBD1. The TCR comes from a person aged 45-60 years with breast cancer. Here the CDR3 reads CASRDRVDNEQFF. CDR3 coding DNA: TGTGCCAGTAGGGACAGGGTTGACAATGAGCAGTTCTTC.